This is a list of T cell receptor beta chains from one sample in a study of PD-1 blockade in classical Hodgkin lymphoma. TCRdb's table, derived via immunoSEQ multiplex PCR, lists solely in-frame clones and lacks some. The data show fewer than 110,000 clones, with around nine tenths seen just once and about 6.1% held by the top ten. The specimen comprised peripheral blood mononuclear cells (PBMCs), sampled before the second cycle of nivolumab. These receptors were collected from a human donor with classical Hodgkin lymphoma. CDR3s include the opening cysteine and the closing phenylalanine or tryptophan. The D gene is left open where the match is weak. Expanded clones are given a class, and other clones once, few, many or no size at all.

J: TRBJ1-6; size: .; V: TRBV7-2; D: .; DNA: TGTGCCAGCTGCCTCCCAGGGAGCTCCTATAATTCACCCCTCCACTTT; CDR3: CASCLPGSSYNSPLHF
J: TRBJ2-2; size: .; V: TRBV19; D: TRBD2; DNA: TGTGCCAGTATGATAGCGGGCAACACCGGGGAGCTGTTTTTT; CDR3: CASMIAGNTGELFF
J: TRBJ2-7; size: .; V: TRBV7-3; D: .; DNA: TGTGCCAGCAGCCAACAGGGATCCTACGAGCAGTACTTC; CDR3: CASSQQGSYEQYF
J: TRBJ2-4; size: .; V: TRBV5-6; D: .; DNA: TGTGCCAGCAGCTTGGTTGGGACAGCCAAAAACATTCAGTACTTC; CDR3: CASSLVGTAKNIQYF
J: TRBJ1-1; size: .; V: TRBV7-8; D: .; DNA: TGTGCCAGCAGCTTTAGCGTGTATCGCAGTATGAACACTGAAGCTTTCTTT; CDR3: CASSFSVYRSMNTEAFF
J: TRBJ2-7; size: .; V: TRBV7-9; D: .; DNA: TGTGCCAGCAGCTTAGGTGCCTACGAGCAGTACTTC; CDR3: CASSLGAYEQYF
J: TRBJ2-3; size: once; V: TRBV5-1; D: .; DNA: TGCGCCAGCAGCCCCCCCGGCTGGGGCACAGATACGCAGTATTTT; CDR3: CASSPPGWGTDTQYF
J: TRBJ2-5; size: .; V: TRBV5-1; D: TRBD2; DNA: TGCGCCAGCAGCCCTGGACTAGCGGGGGTGCAAGAGACCCAGTACTTC; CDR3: CASSPGLAGVQETQYF
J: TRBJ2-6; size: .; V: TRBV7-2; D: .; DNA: TGTGCCAGCAGCTTGAACAGGCCCAACTCTGGGGCCAACGTCCTGACTTTC; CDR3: CASSLNRPNSGANVLTF
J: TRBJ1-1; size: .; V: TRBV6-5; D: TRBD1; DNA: TGTGCCAGCAGACCGGGACAGGGAAGGAACACTGAAGCTTTCTTT; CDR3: CASRPGQGRNTEAFF
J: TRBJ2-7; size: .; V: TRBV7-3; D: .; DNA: TGTGCCAGTAGTTCCCCCGGACATACGGACGAGCAGTACTTC; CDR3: CASSSPGHTDEQYF
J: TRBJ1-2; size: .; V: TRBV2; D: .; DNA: TGTGCCAGCAGTAGGGACCGCTATGGCTACACCTTC; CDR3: CASSRDRYGYTF
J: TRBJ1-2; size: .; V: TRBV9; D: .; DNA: TGTGCCAGCAATAGACAGTCGGGTATAGGCTATGGCTACACCTTC; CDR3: CASNRQSGIGYGYTF
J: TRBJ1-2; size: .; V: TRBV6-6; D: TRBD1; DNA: TGTGCCAGCAGGCGGACAGGGGGCGATAGGCATGGCTACACCTTC; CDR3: CASRRTGGDRHGYTF
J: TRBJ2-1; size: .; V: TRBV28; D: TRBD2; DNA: TGTGCCAGCAGCTCTGGGACTAGCGGGGGGGTACACAATGAGCAGTTCTTC; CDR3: CASSSGTSGGVHNEQFF
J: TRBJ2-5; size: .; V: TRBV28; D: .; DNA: TGTGCCAGCAGGGGCCAGAACAGGGCGGGCGCGGAGACCCAGTACTTC; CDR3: CASRGQNRAGAETQYF
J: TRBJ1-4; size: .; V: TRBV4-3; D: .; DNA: TGCGCCAGCAGCCAAGAGTTAGGCGTGGGTGGTGAAAAACTGTTTTTT; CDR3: CASSQELGVGGEKLFF
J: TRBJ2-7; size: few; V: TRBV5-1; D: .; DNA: TGCGCCAGCAGAAGTGGTGCCTACGAGCAGTACTTC; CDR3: CASRSGAYEQYF
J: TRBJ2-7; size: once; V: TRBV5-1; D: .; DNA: TGCGCCAGCAGCTTGGCCGGCGGCCACCCCTACGAGCAGTACTTC; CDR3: CASSLAGGHPYEQYF
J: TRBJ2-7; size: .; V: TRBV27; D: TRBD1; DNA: TGTGCCAGCAGTTTAGGCAGGGGGACCTACGAGCAGTACTTC; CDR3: CASSLGRGTYEQYF
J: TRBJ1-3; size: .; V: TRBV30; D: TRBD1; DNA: TGTGCCGTGCGAACCGGGACAGGGAGGAACACCATATATTTT; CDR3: CAVRTGTGRNTIYF
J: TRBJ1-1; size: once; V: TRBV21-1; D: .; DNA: TGTGCCAGACAGCGCCGGAACACTGAAGCTTTCTTT; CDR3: CARQRRNTEAFF
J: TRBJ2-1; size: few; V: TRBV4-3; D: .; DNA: TGCGCCAGCAGCCAAGAGAGTTTCAGCTCCTACAATGAGCAGTTCTTC; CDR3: CASSQESFSSYNEQFF
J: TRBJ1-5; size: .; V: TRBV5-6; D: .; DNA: TGTGCCAGCAGCTTGGTCGGGGATAGCAATCAGCCCCAGCATTTT; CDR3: CASSLVGDSNQPQHF
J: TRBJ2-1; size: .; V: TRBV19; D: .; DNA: TGTGCCAGTAGTAGCGGGACGAGGGGCTACAATGAGCAGTTCTTC; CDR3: CASSSGTRGYNEQFF
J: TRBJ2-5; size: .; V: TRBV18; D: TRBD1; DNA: TGTGCCAGCTCACCACCCAGGACAGGGCTTGGGGAGACCCAGTACTTC; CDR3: CASSPPRTGLGETQYF
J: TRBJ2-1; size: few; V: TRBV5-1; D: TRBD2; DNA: TGCGCCAGCAGCTTGGGACTAGCGGGGGGGCGGACCTACAATGAGCAGTTCTTC; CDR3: CASSLGLAGGRTYNEQFF
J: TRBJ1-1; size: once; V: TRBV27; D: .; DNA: TGTGCCAGCAGTTTATCGCGGCAGAGGAACACTGAAGCTTTCTTT; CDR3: CASSLSRQRNTEAFF
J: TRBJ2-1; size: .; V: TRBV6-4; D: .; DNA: TGTGCCAGCAGTGACCAATACAATGAGCAGTTCTTC; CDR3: CASSDQYNEQFF
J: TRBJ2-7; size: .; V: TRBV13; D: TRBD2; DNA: TGTGCCAGCAGCGCCCGCGGGGGGCCTCCCGAGCAGTACTTC; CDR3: CASSARGGPPEQYF
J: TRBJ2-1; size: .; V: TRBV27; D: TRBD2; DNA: TGTGCCAGCAGTTTATCGGGACTAGCCGCCGCTTGGGAGCAGTTCTTC; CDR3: CASSLSGLAAAWEQFF
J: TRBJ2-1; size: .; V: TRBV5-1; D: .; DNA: TGCGCCAGCAGCTTGGAAATTCCCAATGAGCAGTTCTTC; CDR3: CASSLEIPNEQFF
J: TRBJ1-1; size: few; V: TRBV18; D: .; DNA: TGTGCCAGCTCACCATCGACAGGCAACACTGAAGCTTTCTTT; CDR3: CASSPSTGNTEAFF
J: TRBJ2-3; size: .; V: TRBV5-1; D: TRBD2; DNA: TGCGCCAGCAGCCTGCGGAATAGCGGGGGGGCATATACGCAGTATTTT; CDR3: CASSLRNSGGAYTQYF
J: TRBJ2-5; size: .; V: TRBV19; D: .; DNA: TGTGCCAGTAGTAGGTCCCCTCAAGAGACCCAGTACTTC; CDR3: CASSRSPQETQYF
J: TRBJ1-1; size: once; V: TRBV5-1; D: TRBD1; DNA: TGCGCCAGCAGATCACCGGGACAGGGTTCCGAAGCTTTCTTT; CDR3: CASRSPGQGSEAFF
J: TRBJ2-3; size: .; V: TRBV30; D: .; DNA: TGTGCCTGGACGGGTAGCACAGATACGCAGTATTTT; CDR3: CAWTGSTDTQYF
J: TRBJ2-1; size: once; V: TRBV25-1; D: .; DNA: TGTGCCAGCCTACAAGCCGGGCCAACCAATGAGCAGTTCTTC; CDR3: CASLQAGPTNEQFF
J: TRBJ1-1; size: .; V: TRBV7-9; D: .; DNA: TGTGCCAGCAGCGATCAGCAGAACACTGAAGCTTTCTTT; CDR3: CASSDQQNTEAFF
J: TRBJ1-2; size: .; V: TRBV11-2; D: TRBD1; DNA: TGTGCCAGCAGCTTAGGGGACAGGCTTTGGGGGGATGGCTACACCTTC; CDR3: CASSLGDRLWGDGYTF
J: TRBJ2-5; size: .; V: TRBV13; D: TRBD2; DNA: TGTGCCAGCAGTCCGGGACTAGCGGGGAGCTACCAAGAGACCCAGTACTTC; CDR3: CASSPGLAGSYQETQYF
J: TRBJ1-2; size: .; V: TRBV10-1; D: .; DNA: TGCGCCAGCAGTGAGTCGTCCGGTTTTAACTATGGCTACACCTTC; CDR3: CASSESSGFNYGYTF
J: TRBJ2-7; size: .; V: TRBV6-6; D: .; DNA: TGTGCCAGCAGTTACGAAGCCGGAATCTACGAGCAGTACTTC; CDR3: CASSYEAGIYEQYF
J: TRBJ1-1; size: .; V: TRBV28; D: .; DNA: TGTGCCAGCAGTTTAAGAACAGGACTTATGAACACTGAAGCTTTCTTT; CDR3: CASSLRTGLMNTEAFF
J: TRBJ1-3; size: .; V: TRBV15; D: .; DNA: TGTGCCACCAGCAGAGGGGTGGGGGCATCAGGAAACACCATATATTTT; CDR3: CATSRGVGASGNTIYF
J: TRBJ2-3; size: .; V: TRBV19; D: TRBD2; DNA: TGTGCCAGTACTTCACTAGCGGGGGGCACAGATACGCAGTATTTT; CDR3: CASTSLAGGTDTQYF
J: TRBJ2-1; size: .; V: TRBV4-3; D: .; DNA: TGCGCCAGCAGCCAAGCGATTATGGCAGGGCCGGTGAATGAGCAGTTCTTC; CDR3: CASSQAIMAGPVNEQFF
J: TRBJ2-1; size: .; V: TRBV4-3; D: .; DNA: TGCGCCAGCAGCCGCGTCCAAGGGGACGCGGGTGAGCAGTTCTTC; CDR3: CASSRVQGDAGEQFF
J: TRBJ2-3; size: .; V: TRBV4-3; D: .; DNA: TGCGCCAGCAGCCAAGTCCGTCTCACACCTCTCAATACGCAGTATTTT; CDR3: CASSQVRLTPLNTQYF
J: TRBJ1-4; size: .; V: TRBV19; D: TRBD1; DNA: TGTGCCAGTACCCCGACAGGGGGAAATGAAAAACTGTTTTTT; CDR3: CASTPTGGNEKLFF